The next 3 T cell receptor beta chains were all read from a single sample in a study of beta chain features in type 1 diabetes. What was sequenced were expressed TCRB transcripts, since all of the isolated RNA had been reverse transcribed. Here immunoSEQ multiplex PCR was the method, and the copy in TCRdb shows in-frame clones only, minus some. Altogether roughly 400,000 clones are present, approximately 15% being singletons, with the ten largest covering around 0.035%. The specimen sequenced was naive CD4+ T cells from blood. These receptors came from a man in his thirties or forties in good health.

The chain employs TRBV4-3 and TRBJ2-1; D remains ambiguous. The germline V and J ends were trimmed by 0 bases and 4 bases, with 19 bases remaining between them. The CDR3 totals 18 residues. Germline assignment: CDR1 LGHNA and CDR2 YSLEER. The CDR3 is CASSQESKNLPLYNEQFF. CDR3 bases: TGCGCCAGCAGCCAAGAAAGTAAAAACCTTCCTCTATACAATGAGCAGTTCTTC.

V usage is TRBV2 and J usage is TRBJ1-1, with D possibly TRBD1 on 5 matching bases. Per the germline V gene, CDR1 is SNHLY and CDR2 is FYNNEI. This CDR3 comprises 16 residues. Trimming stripped 6 bases from V and 5 bases from J, with 22 bases between. CDR3 DNA sequence: TGTGCCAGCAGGATAGTGGTAGGGGCCCCGAGGACTGAAGCTTTCTTT. This sequence encodes CASRIVVGAPRTEAFF. Combining the CDR3 with reference TRBV2 and TRBJ1-1 gives the whole variable domain EPEVTQTPSHQVTQMGQEVILRCVPISNHLYFYWYRQILGQKVEFLVSFYNNEISEKSEIFDDQFSVERPDGSNFTLKIRSTKLEDSAMYFCASRIVVGAPRTEAFFGQGTRLTVV.

This chain links TRBV28 with TRBJ1-6; unclear D gene. The CDR3 spans 16 residues. The germline gives CDR1 MDHEN, CDR2 SYDVKM. With 5 bases removed from V and 6 bases from J, the gap between germline ends came to 17 bases. CDR3 nucleotides: TGTGCCAGCAGTACGCGGACGGAGGATTTTAATTCACCCCTCCACTTT. This encodes CASSTRTEDFNSPLHF. The entire variable domain, with the rest obtained from reference TRBV28 and TRBJ1-6, is as follows: DVKVTQSSRYLVKRTGEKVFLECVQDMDHENMFWYRQDPGLGLRLIYFSYDVKMKEKGDIPEGYSVSREKKERFSLILESASTNQTSMYLCASSTRTEDFNSPLHFGNGTRLTVT.